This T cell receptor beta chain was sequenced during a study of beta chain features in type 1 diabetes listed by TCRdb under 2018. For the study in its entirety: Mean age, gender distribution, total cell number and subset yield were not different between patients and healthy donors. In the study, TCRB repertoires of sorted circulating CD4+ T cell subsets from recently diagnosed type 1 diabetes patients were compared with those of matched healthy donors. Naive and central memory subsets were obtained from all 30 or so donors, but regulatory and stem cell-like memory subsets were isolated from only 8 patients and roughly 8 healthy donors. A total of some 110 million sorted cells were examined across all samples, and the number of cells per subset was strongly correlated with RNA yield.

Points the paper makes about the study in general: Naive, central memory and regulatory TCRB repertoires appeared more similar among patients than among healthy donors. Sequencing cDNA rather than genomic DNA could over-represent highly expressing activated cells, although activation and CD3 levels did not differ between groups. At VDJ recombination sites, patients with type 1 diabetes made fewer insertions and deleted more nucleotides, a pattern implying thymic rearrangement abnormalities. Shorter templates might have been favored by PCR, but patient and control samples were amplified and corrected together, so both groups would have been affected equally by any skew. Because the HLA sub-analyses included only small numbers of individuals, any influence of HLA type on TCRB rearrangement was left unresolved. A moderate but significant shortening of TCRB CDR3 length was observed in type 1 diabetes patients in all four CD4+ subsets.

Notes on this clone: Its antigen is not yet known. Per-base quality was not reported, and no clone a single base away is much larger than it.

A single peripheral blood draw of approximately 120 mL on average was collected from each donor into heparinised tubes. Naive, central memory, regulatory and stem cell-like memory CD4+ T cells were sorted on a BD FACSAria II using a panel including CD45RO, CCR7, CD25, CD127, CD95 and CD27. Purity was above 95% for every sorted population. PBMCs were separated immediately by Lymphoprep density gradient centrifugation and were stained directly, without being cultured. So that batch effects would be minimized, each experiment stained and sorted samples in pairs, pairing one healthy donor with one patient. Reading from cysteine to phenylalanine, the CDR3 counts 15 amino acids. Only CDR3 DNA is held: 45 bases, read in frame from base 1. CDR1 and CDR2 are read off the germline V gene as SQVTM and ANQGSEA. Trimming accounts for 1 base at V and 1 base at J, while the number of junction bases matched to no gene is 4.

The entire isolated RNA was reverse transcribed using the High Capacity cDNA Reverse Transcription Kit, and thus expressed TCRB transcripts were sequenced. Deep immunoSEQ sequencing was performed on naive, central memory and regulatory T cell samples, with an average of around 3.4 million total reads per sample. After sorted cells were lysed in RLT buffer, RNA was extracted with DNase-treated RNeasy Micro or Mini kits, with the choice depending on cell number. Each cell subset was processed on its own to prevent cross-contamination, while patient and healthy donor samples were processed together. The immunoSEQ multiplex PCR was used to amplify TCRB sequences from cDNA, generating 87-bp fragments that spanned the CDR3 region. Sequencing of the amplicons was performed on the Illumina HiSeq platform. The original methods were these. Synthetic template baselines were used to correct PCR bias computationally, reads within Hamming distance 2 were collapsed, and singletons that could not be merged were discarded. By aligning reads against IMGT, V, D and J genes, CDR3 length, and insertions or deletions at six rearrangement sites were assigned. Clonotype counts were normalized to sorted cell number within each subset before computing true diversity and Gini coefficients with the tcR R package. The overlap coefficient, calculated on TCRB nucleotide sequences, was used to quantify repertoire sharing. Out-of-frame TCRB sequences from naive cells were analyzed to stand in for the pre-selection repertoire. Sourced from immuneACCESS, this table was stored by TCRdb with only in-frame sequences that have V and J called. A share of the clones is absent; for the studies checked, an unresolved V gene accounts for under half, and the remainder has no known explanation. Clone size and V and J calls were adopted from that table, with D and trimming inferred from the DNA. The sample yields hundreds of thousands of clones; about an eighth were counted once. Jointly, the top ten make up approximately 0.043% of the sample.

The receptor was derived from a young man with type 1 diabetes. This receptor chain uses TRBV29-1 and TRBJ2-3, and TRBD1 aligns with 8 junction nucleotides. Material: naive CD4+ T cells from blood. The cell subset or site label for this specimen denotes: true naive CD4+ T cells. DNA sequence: TGCAGCGTTGAAGTGACAGGGGAAGGCACAGATACGCAGTATTTT. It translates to CSVEVTGEGTDTQYF.